These 32 T cell receptor beta chains were all obtained from the same sample, sequenced in a study of blood T cell repertoires in COVID-19. This table comes from immunoSEQ multiplex PCR, and its TCRdb copy is limited to in-frame clones, with some not included. The data hold roughly 32,000 clones, with more than 80% observed a single time. The material sequenced was peripheral blood. The receptors originated from a man in his 60s with active or convalescent COVID-19.

This clone was recorded a few times. This sequence joins TRBV29-1 and TRBJ1-2; TRBD1 might be the D (5 bases). From germline, CDR1 is SQVTM and CDR2 ANQGSEA. The CDR3 runs to 11 residues. CDR3 loop: CSTTGRGGYTF. In DNA, the CDR3 is TGCTCCACGACGGGTAGGGGTGGCTACACCTTC.

This clone was observed a single time. The chain combines TRBV12-5 with TRBJ1-3; D is unresolved. V gave up 0 bases and J gave up 4 bases, with 7 bases separating them. CDR3 length: 14 amino acids. CDR1 and CDR2 from the germline V gene are LGHNT and FRNRAP. CDR3 amino acids: CASGLVPGGNTIYF. The CDR3 region has the DNA TGTGCTAGTGGTTTGGTACCCGGGGGAAACACCATATATTTT. The variable domain in full, with the rest retrieved from reference TRBV12-5 and TRBJ1-3, is DARVTQTPRHKVTEMGQEVTMRCQPILGHNTVFWYRQTMMQGLELLAYFRNRAPLDDSGMPKDRFSAEMPDATLATLKIQPSEPRDSAVYFCASGLVPGGNTIYFGEGSWLTVV.

V gene TRBV6-2 or TRBV6-3 combines with J gene TRBJ1-6; the D gene is possibly TRBD1 (5 bases). V was pared by 3 bases and J by 7 bases, with 10 bases between. The CDR3 spans 14 residues. In germline, CDR1 is MNHEY, CDR2 SVGEGT. The CDR3 nucleotides are TGTGCCAGCAGTTATTCGACAGACAATTCACCCCTCCACTTT. This codes for CASSYSTDNSPLHF.

This chain links TRBV9 with TRBJ2-5; 7 nucleotides line up with TRBD2. Germline-derived CDR1 and CDR2 are SGDLS and YYNGEE. Trimming took 4 bases from V and 7 from J; bases not matched to a gene: 13. This CDR3 is built from 15 residues. Here the CDR3 reads CASSTTWGGDVTQYF. The CDR3 DNA reads TGTGCCAGCAGCACTACCTGGGGGGGGGACGTGACCCAGTACTTC.

The chain employs TRBV15 and TRBJ2-3, with 7 bases lining up with TRBD1. Germline loops: CDR1 LNHNV, CDR2 YYDKDF (reference sequence). Losses at the gene ends were 4 bases for V and 5 bases for J; bases not matched to a gene: 6. The CDR3 contains 14 residues. The CDR3 region is CATSTRQGEDTQYF. CDR3 nucleotides: TGTGCCACCAGCACCCGACAGGGAGAAGATACGCAGTATTTT.

The J gene is TRBJ2-3, the V gene TRBV2; 8 nucleotides match TRBD1. Trimming at V came to 6 bases and at J to 3 bases, leaving 5 bases not matched to a gene. The CDR3 runs 14 residues. Germline V gene lookup returns CDR1 SNHLY and CDR2 FYNNEI. The DNA of the CDR3 is TGTGCCAGCAGCCGGACAGGGAGTACAGATACGCAGTATTTT. It encodes CASSRTGSTDTQYF.

This clone was seen more than once but under ten times. The chain is built from TRBV3-1 (or the pseudogene TRBV3-2) and TRBJ1-1, with D unclear. The CDR3 sequence is 14 residues long. The ends were cut back, 3 bases at V and 0 bases at J, with 8 bases in the middle. Germline V gene data show CDR1 as LGHDT and CDR2 as YNNKEL (reference sequence). This CDR3 is CASSHLHMNTEAFF. CDR3 sequence (DNA): TGTGCCAGCAGCCATCTTCACATGAACACTGAAGCTTTCTTT.

The rearrangement uses TRBV29-1 and TRBJ2-2; 8 positions match TRBD1. CDR1 is SQVTM, CDR2 ANQGSEA, per germline. This CDR3 region has 13 residues. J gave up 3 bases and V 4 bases, and 1 base lay outside the gene matches. The CDR3 loop is CSVVTGDTGELFF. CDR3 DNA: TGCAGCGTTGTGACAGGGGACACCGGGGAGCTGTTTTTT.

As DNA, the CDR3 is TGTGCCTGGAGTTCAGGTGTGGCGCCCCGCAATCAGCCCCAGCATTTT. This translates into CAWSSGVAPRNQPQHF. The chain employs TRBV30 and TRBJ1-5; D gene uncertain. CDR1 and CDR2 from the germline V gene are GTSNPN and SVGIG (reference sequence). With 2 bases removed from V and 2 bases from J, the gap between germline ends came to 16 bases. The CDR3 loop spans 16 amino acids. The complete variable domain, with remaining parts taken from reference TRBV30 and TRBJ1-5, reads SQTIHQWPATLVQPVGSPLSLECTVEGTSNPNLYWYRQAAGRGLQLLFYSVGIGQISSEVPQNLSASRPQDRQFILSSKKLLLSDSGFYLCAWSSGVAPRNQPQHFGDGTRLSIL.

The V gene is TRBV19, the J gene TRBJ2-1; D is unresolved. This CDR3 comprises 11 residues. Germline CDR1 is LNHDA and CDR2 is SQIVND (reference sequence). V lost 8 bases and J 4 bases, leaving 6 bases between the germline ends. DNA for the CDR3: TGTGCCAGTTCCGAGTACAATGAGCAGTTCTTC. It encodes CASSEYNEQFF.

This clone was counted a few times. This chain joins TRBV24-1 and TRBJ2-1; the match to TRBD1 covers 7 bases. V lost 3 bases and J lost 4; bases outside the gene matches: 8. Per the germline V gene, CDR1 is KGHDR and CDR2 is SFDVKD. CDR3 length equals 16 residues. CDR3 DNA: TGTGCCACCAGTGATGGGACAGCGACACTGTACAATGAGCAGTTCTTC. Translating it yields CATSDGTATLYNEQFF.

The V call is TRBV25-1, the J call TRBJ2-1, with TRBD2 identical over 8 bases. The CDR3 is made up of 15 amino acids. Per the germline V gene, CDR1 is MGHDK and CDR2 is SYGVNS. The V and J ends lost 0 bases and 8 bases, in that order; junction bases with no gene match: 6. The CDR3 sequence is CASSEYTAGEDEQFF. CDR3 nucleotide sequence: TGTGCCAGCAGTGAATACACAGCGGGAGAGGATGAGCAGTTCTTC.

The chain employs TRBV29-1 and TRBJ2-2; D gene ambiguous. The CDR3 spans 14 residues. Germline V CDR1 and CDR2: SQVTM, ANQGSEA. With 7 bases removed from V and 1 base from J, the gap between germline ends came to 13 bases. In nucleotides, the CDR3 is TGCAGCGCCCAGGCTAACGGGAACACCGGGGAGCTGTTTTTT. Translation: CSAQANGNTGELFF.

Here the CDR3 reads CASSHPPDRSFSNQPQHF. CDR3 sequence (DNA): TGTGCCAGCAGCCACCCCCCTGACAGGAGCTTTAGCAATCAGCCCCAGCATTTT. The chain links TRBV3-1 (or the pseudogene TRBV3-2) to TRBJ1-5, with D possibly TRBD1 on 6 matching bases. The CDR3 extends over 18 amino acids. Per the germline V gene, CDR1 is LGHDT and CDR2 is YNNKEL (reference sequence). V shed 3 bases and J shed 0 bases, with 18 bases lying between them.

The chain recombines TRBV5-1 with TRBJ2-1; TRBD2 matches at 7 bases. The germline V gene has CDR1 SGHRS and CDR2 YFSETQ. This CDR3 spans 15 amino acids. The V gene end was trimmed by 3 bases and the J gene end by 0 bases; junction bases not matched to a gene: 3. The CDR3 DNA reads TGCGCCAGCAGCTCAGGCGGGAGCTCCTACAATGAGCAGTTCTTC. Translated, it gives CASSSGGSSYNEQFF.

This sequence joins TRBV28 and TRBJ1-1; 7 bases agree with TRBD1. V gave up 6 bases and J gave up 11 bases; unmatched junction bases: 9. The germline gives CDR1 MDHEN, CDR2 SYDVKM. The CDR3 consists of 12 residues. The CDR3 DNA sequence: TGTGCCAGCAGAGAACAGGGGCGCGGGGCTTTCTTT. Its translation: CASREQGRGAFF.

This rearrangement joins TRBV18 to TRBJ2-3; TRBD1 is a possible D gene (6 bases). Per germline, CDR1 KGHSH and CDR2 LQKENI. This CDR3 has 15 residues. Trimming left V 6 bases short and J 2 bases short, with 15 bases between. CDR3 sequence (DNA): TGTGCCAGCTCCGACAGGCAGGGTAACACAGATACGCAGTATTTT. Translation gives CASSDRQGNTDTQYF.

The rearrangement links TRBV6-2 or TRBV6-3 to TRBJ2-2, with 8 bases matching TRBD2. This CDR3 region has 14 residues. Germline assignment: CDR1 MNHEY and CDR2 SVGEGT. Trimming cost V 5 bases and J 3 bases; bases outside gene matches: 2. CDR3 sequence reads: CASSRGGYTGELFF. Written as DNA, the CDR3 is TGTGCCAGCAGTCGGGGGGGGTACACCGGGGAGCTGTTTTTT.

The chain joins TRBV11-2 to TRBJ1-6, with D unclear. V gave up 3 bases and J gave up 9 bases, with 12 bases separating them. Germline CDR1 reads SGHAT; CDR2 reads FQNNGV. The CDR3 loop spans 14 amino acids. The CDR3 region is CASSFPGRGSPLHF. DNA of the CDR3: TGTGCCAGCAGCTTCCCGGGAAGAGGTTCACCCCTCCACTTT. The complete variable domain, with remaining parts taken from reference TRBV11-2 and TRBJ1-6, reads EAGVAQSPRYKIIEKRQSVAFWCNPISGHATLYWYQQILGQGPKLLIQFQNNGVVDDSQLPKDRFSAERLKGVDSTLKIQPAKLEDSAVYLCASSFPGRGSPLHFGNGTRLTVT.

This rearrangement joins TRBV12-3 or TRBV12-4 to TRBJ1-5, with D maybe TRBD1 (5 bases). The length of the CDR3 is 13 residues. Trimming removed 0 bases from V and 6 bases from J, with 6 bases in between. This chain's CDR3 is CASSLAQGQPQHF. The CDR3 nucleotides read TGTGCCAGCAGTTTAGCCCAGGGTCAGCCCCAGCATTTT.

This clone was seen only once. The CDR3 nucleotides are TGTGCCAGCTCACTAAAACAGGGAACGTTGAACACCGGGGAGCTGTTTTTT. Residues: CASSLKQGTLNTGELFF. The chain joins TRBV18 to TRBJ2-2; D might be TRBD1 (6 bases). CDR3 size: 17 residues. Germline CDR1 is KGHSH and CDR2 is LQKENI. With 4 bases removed from V and 1 base from J, the gap between germline ends came to 16 bases. The variable domain in full, completed from reference TRBV18 and TRBJ2-2, reads NAGVMQNPRHLVRRRGQEARLRCSPMKGHSHVYWYRQLPEEGLKFMVYLQKENIIDESGMPKERFSAEFPKEGPSILRIQQVVRGDSAAYFCASSLKQGTLNTGELFFGEGSRLTVL.

Here the CDR3 reads CASTPRGQGSYEQYV. CDR3 sequence (DNA): TGTGCCAGCACCCCCCGAGGACAGGGGTCCTACGAGCAGTACGTC. The chain carries TRBV6-2 or TRBV6-3 and TRBJ2-7, with TRBD1 identical over 9 bases. The V and J ends lost 7 bases and 1 base, in that order; junction bases with no gene match: 8. Germline V gives CDR1 MNHEY, CDR2 SVGEGT. This CDR3 is 15 amino acids long.

The rearrangement joins TRBV28 to TRBJ1-1; maybe TRBD1 (6 bases). CDR1 is MDHEN and CDR2 is SYDVKM in the germline V gene. V lost 4 bases and J 4 bases, leaving 10 bases between the germline ends. This CDR3 comprises 13 residues. In nucleotides, the CDR3 is TGTGCCAGCAGTTCCACAGGGACCACTGAAGCTTTCTTT. Protein product: CASSSTGTTEAFF.

The rearrangement uses TRBV4-3 and TRBJ2-1; 9 nucleotides line up with TRBD2. Germline V gene lookup returns CDR1 LGHNA and CDR2 YSLEER. This CDR3 contains 16 residues. The trim removed 2 bases at V and 2 bases at J, leaving 4 bases unmatched. As DNA, the CDR3 is TGCGCCAGCAGCCAAAAGGCGGGAGGGGCCTACAATGAGCAGTTCTTC. Protein product: CASSQKAGGAYNEQFF.

The CDR3 DNA is TGCGCCAGCAGCCAAGATCTGGGGACTAGCGGGGGTGCCACCCAAGAGACCCAGTACTTC. Translation gives CASSQDLGTSGGATQETQYF. This chain links TRBV4-1 with TRBJ2-5; 14 nucleotides line up with TRBD2. The CDR3 consists of 20 residues. V trimming: 0 bases; J trimming: 1 base; junction bases outside the gene matches: 10. Germline V lookup: CDR1 MGHRA, CDR2 YSYEKL.

The chain joins TRBV25-1 to TRBJ1-5; weak D call: TRBD1 (5 bases). This CDR3 has 14 amino acids. Trimming pared 4 bases from V and 4 bases from J, leaving 11 bases between. Germline V gene sequence: CDR1 MGHDK, CDR2 SYGVNS. The CDR3 loop is CASSALQENQPQHF. As DNA, the CDR3 is TGTGCCAGCAGTGCCCTACAGGAAAATCAGCCCCAGCATTTT.

The chain carries TRBV27 and TRBJ1-1; a weak D match, TRBD1 (6 bases). V was shortened by 7 bases and J by 1 base, with 13 bases between the two germline ends. The CDR3 runs 14 residues. CDR1 is MNHEY and CDR2 is SMNVEV in the germline V gene (reference sequence). This chain's CDR3 is CASTQQGTNTEAFF. CDR3 in DNA: TGTGCCAGCACCCAACAGGGAACGAACACTGAAGCTTTCTTT.

The chain combines TRBV7-8 with TRBJ2-2; 7 bases line up with TRBD1. V shed 3 bases and J 1 base; nucleotides not matched to a gene: 11. From germline, CDR1 is SGHVS and CDR2 FQNEAQ. The CDR3 has 18 residues. Here the CDR3 DNA reads TGTGCCAGCAGCTTGTTCAGGACAGGCTGGGAGAACACCGGGGAGCTGTTTTTT. Its translation: CASSLFRTGWENTGELFF.

This chain uses TRBV7-9 with TRBJ2-3; 8 bases agree with TRBD1. J lost 0 bases, V lost 7 bases, and 3 bases had no gene match. The V gene's germline CDR1 is SEHNR and CDR2 FQNEAQ (reference sequence). The CDR3 consists of 14 residues. The CDR3 protein is CASTGTGSTDTQYF. CDR3 DNA sequence: TGTGCCAGCACGGGGACAGGAAGCACAGATACGCAGTATTTT.

The rearrangement uses TRBV19 and TRBJ1-2; TRBD1 might be the D (5 bases). CDR3 length equals 14 residues. Trimming left V 5 bases short and J 8 bases short, with 18 bases between. Germline V CDR1 and CDR2: LNHDA, SQIVND (reference sequence). Here the CDR3 reads CASSVKAGPGGYTF. The DNA for the CDR3 is TGTGCCAGTAGTGTTAAGGCGGGGCCCGGGGGCTACACCTTC.

The V and J genes are TRBV28 and TRBJ2-2, with D maybe TRBD1 (7 bases). Trimming took off 6 bases at V and 9 bases at J, with 17 bases between the two ends. This CDR3 region has 14 residues. Per the germline V gene, CDR1 is MDHEN and CDR2 is SYDVKM. The chain's CDR3 is CASSPPRGARELFF. In DNA, the CDR3 is TGTGCCAGCAGCCCTCCCAGGGGGGCCCGGGAGCTGTTTTTT.

The V call is TRBV28, the J call TRBJ1-5; tentative D call: TRBD1 (6 bases). The ends were cut back, 1 base at V and 1 base at J, with 11 bases in the middle. CDR1 is MDHEN and CDR2 is SYDVKM in the germline V gene. The CDR3 length is 16 residues. The DNA of the CDR3 is TGTGCCAGCAGTTTATCTACAGGGATGAGCAATCAGCCCCAGCATTTT. Encoded protein: CASSLSTGMSNQPQHF.